The 19 T cell receptor beta chains in this list originate from one sample, sequenced in a study of blood T cell repertoires in COVID-19. The data were produced by immunoSEQ multiplex PCR, yet TCRdb's version contains in-frame clones alone and is incomplete. The data contain roughly 110,000 clones, around four fifths of them seen just once; the ten biggest clones take up 6.5% to 10%. Sample: peripheral blood. These receptors were collected from a man between 70 and 80 years old with acute or convalescent COVID-19.

The chain couples TRBV6-5 to TRBJ2-3; D gene uncertain. The germline V and J ends were trimmed by 6 bases and 0 bases, with 4 bases remaining between them. The CDR3 spans 12 residues. The germline gives CDR1 MNHEY, CDR2 SVGAGI. The CDR3 sequence is CASRTSTDTQYF. For the CDR3, the DNA is TGTGCCAGCAGGACTAGCACAGATACGCAGTATTTT.

The chain carries TRBV19 and TRBJ2-7; TRBD2 matches 7 bases. V trimming: 3 bases; J trimming: 7 bases; junction bases outside the gene matches: 9. This CDR3 is 14 amino acids long. Germline CDR1 reads LNHDA; CDR2 reads SQIVND (reference sequence). The CDR3 sequence is CASSIGGTPREQYF. Here the CDR3 DNA reads TGTGCCAGTAGTATCGGGGGGACCCCTCGGGAGCAGTACTTC.

The chain uses TRBV5-1 and TRBJ1-3; 9 nucleotides match TRBD1. CDR1 SGHRS and CDR2 YFSETQ come from the germline V gene. V shed 5 bases, J shed 2 bases, and the junction held 5 bases outside the gene matches. The length of the CDR3 is 15 residues. This chain's CDR3 is CASRPGTGPGNTIYF. CDR3 bases: TGCGCCAGCAGGCCCGGGACAGGGCCTGGAAACACCATATATTTT.

The chain links TRBV19 to TRBJ1-3, with 9 positions matching TRBD1. V shed 5 bases and J 9 bases; nucleotides not matched to a gene: 8. The CDR3 is 14 residues long. CDR1 and CDR2 (germline): LNHDA, SQIVND (reference sequence). DNA for the CDR3: TGTGCCAGTAGTCTCCTCGGGACAGGGCGCACCATATATTTT. This codes for CASSLLGTGRTIYF.

The CDR3 is CASSVEVRDTIYF. DNA of the CDR3: TGTGCCAGCAGCGTAGAGGTGCGGGACACCATATATTTT. This chain connects TRBV9 to TRBJ1-3; D ambiguous. CDR3 length: 13 residues. Per the germline V gene, CDR1 is SGDLS and CDR2 is YYNGEE. V was cut by 0 bases and J by 8 bases, with 9 bases left in between.

This chain links TRBV28 with TRBJ1-2; 7 bases line up with TRBD1. After removal of 7 bases from V and 3 bases from J, the junction contained 5 bases not matched to a gene. The CDR3 runs to 13 residues. Germline V CDR1 and CDR2: MDHEN, SYDVKM. CDR3 sequence reads: CASTDRSYYGYTF. As DNA, the CDR3 is TGTGCCAGCACGGACAGGTCGTACTATGGCTACACCTTC.

This clone was seen a handful of times. The CDR3 region is CTSTQQGRSSGNTIYF. CDR3 bases: TGCACCAGCACCCAACAGGGCCGGAGCTCTGGAAACACCATATATTTT. The chain recombines TRBV1 with TRBJ1-3; TRBD1 was called by the table and not checked on the DNA. TRBV1 is a documented pseudogene. The CDR3 runs to 16 residues.

The chain employs TRBV28 and TRBJ1-2, with a possible D match to TRBD1 (6 bases). Germline values: CDR1 MDHEN, CDR2 SYDVKM. With 8 bases removed from V and 7 bases from J, the gap between germline ends came to 11 bases. The CDR3 has 11 amino acids. The chain's CDR3 is CASWAGAGYTF. The CDR3 DNA follows: TGTGCCAGCTGGGCAGGGGCTGGCTACACCTTC.

This chain uses TRBV28 with TRBJ1-5, with TRBD1 matching over 8 bases. Unmatched junction bases numbered 5, after V lost 3 bases and J lost 7 bases. Per germline, CDR1 MDHEN and CDR2 SYDVKM. CDR3 length equals 14 residues. For the CDR3, the DNA is TGTGCCAGCAGTTTCGACAGGGGTTGGCAGCCCCAGCATTTT. Translating gives CASSFDRGWQPQHF.

The rearrangement joins TRBV6-5 to TRBJ1-3; TRBD1 agrees at 7 bases. Germline-derived CDR1 and CDR2 are MNHEY and SVGAGI. V lost 4 bases and J lost 4; bases outside the gene matches: 4. There are 14 residues in the CDR3. CDR3 DNA sequence: TGTGCCAGCAGTTCAGGGACAGTAGGAAACACCATATATTTT. Its translation is CASSSGTVGNTIYF.

This sequence joins TRBV3-1 (or the pseudogene TRBV3-2) and TRBJ2-7; possible D gene TRBD2, 6 bases. The CDR3 length is 15 residues. Trimming pared 1 base from V and 3 bases from J, leaving 13 bases between. The V gene's germline CDR1 is LGHDT and CDR2 YNNKEL (reference sequence). CDR3 protein: CASSQGWRGDYEQYF. CDR3 sequence (DNA): TGTGCCAGCAGCCAAGGATGGCGGGGCGACTACGAGCAGTACTTC.

This chain uses TRBV28 with TRBJ1-1; D is unresolved. Trimming shortened V by 2 bases and J by 3 bases, and 7 bases separated the two germline ends. Per the germline V gene, CDR1 is MDHEN and CDR2 is SYDVKM. CDR3 length equals 13 residues. The chain's CDR3 is CASSLKRYTEAFF. CDR3 in DNA: TGTGCCAGCAGTTTAAAGAGGTACACTGAAGCTTTCTTT.

The V and J genes are TRBV27 and TRBJ2-2, with 12 bases aligning to TRBD2. Germline V CDR1 and CDR2: MNHEY, SMNVEV (reference sequence). V shed 4 bases, J shed 3 bases, and the junction held 12 bases outside the gene matches. CDR3 length: 19 amino acids. The CDR3 here is CASSSQSHLAGGDTGELFF. The CDR3 nucleotides are TGTGCCAGCAGTTCGCAGTCCCACCTAGCGGGGGGGGACACCGGGGAGCTGTTTTTT.

V gene TRBV10-3 combines with J gene TRBJ2-3, with TRBD2 matching 7 bases. Looked up from germline, CDR1 is ENHRY and CDR2 is SYGVKD. The length of the CDR3 is 14 residues. J was trimmed by 0 bases and V by 4 bases; bases with no gene match: 1. CDR3 loop: CAISASGSTDTQYF. The CDR3, as DNA: TGTGCCATCAGTGCTAGCGGAAGCACAGATACGCAGTATTTT.

J is TRBJ2-7 and V is TRBV19; TRBD2 agrees at 7 bases. The CDR3 extends over 14 amino acids. The J segment lost 0 bases and the V segment lost 10 bases, leaving 9 bases of the junction unmatched. In germline, CDR1 is LNHDA, CDR2 SQIVND (reference sequence). Written as DNA, the CDR3 is TGTGCCACTAAGGGACTAAACCTCTCCTACGAGCAGTACTTC. This codes for CATKGLNLSYEQYF. Based on the CDR3 plus reference TRBV19 and TRBJ2-7, the full variable domain is DGGITQSPKYLFRKEGQNVTLSCEQNLNHDAMYWYRQDPGQGLRLIYYSQIVNDFQKGDIAEGYSVSREKKESFPLTVTSAQKNPTAFYLCATKGLNLSYEQYFGPGTRLTVT.

This sequence joins TRBV10-3 and TRBJ2-5, with TRBD2 matching 7 bases. From germline, CDR1 is ENHRY and CDR2 SYGVKD. Losses at the gene ends were 0 bases for V and 3 bases for J; bases not matched to a gene: 13. The CDR3 is made up of 18 amino acids. DNA for the CDR3: TGTGCCATCAGTGAGTCGACTCCGGGAGGCGGGAGTAAAGAGACCCAGTACTTC. Its protein product is CAISESTPGGGSKETQYF.

This clone was seen only once. The chain carries TRBV19 and TRBJ1-3, with D possibly TRBD1 on 6 matching bases. Germline CDR1 LNHDA, CDR2 SQIVND (reference sequence). CDR3 length: 14 residues. V shed 7 bases and J shed 5 bases, with 15 bases lying between them. Here the CDR3 DNA reads TGTGCCAGTATACCGACAGGTGGAAGAAACACCATATATTTT. Protein: CASIPTGGRNTIYF.

The chain recombines TRBV14 with TRBJ1-1, with D tentatively TRBD1 (6 bases). CDR1 is SGHDN and CDR2 is FVKESK in the germline V gene. The V end was cut by 2 bases, the J end by 7 bases, with 14 bases between. The length of the CDR3 is 14 residues. The CDR3 DNA sequence: TGTGCCAGCAGCCAAAACAGGGCAGCTTATGAAGCTTTCTTT. Its protein is CASSQNRAAYEAFF.

The chain recombines TRBV7-9 with TRBJ1-5; 10 nucleotides line up with TRBD1. CDR3 length equals 14 residues. Germline assignment: CDR1 SEHNR and CDR2 FQNEAQ (reference sequence). Trimming cost V 4 bases and J 6 bases; bases outside gene matches: 3. CDR3 amino acids: CASSSRTGGQPQHF. CDR3 DNA sequence: TGTGCCAGCAGCTCTCGGACAGGGGGTCAGCCCCAGCATTTT.